These 20 T cell receptor beta chains share one sample of origin, sequenced in a study of T cell responses to AZD1222 COVID-19 vaccine. Produced via immunoSEQ multiplex PCR; TCRdb's table is partial and in-frame only. The sample records around 81,000 clones, around 93% being singletons. Here the sequenced sample was peripheral blood, taken 28 days after the second AZD1222 dose. These receptors were taken from an adult who received the AZD1222 COVID-19 vaccine.

This chain links TRBV19 with TRBJ2-7; D is possibly TRBD1 or TRBD2 (7 bases each). V lost 6 bases and J 2 bases, leaving 23 bases between the germline ends. The length of the CDR3 is 17 residues. CDR1 is LNHDA and CDR2 is SQIVND in the germline V gene (reference sequence). The CDR3 DNA follows: TGTGCCAGTAGCCGCGACAGGGCAGGCGGGAGTGCCTACGAGCAGTACTTC. Its translation is CASSRDRAGGSAYEQYF.

This chain connects TRBV28 to TRBJ2-1; TRBD2 matches at 13 bases. Germline assignment: CDR1 MDHEN and CDR2 SYDVKM. The CDR3 runs 18 residues. Losses at the gene ends were 4 bases for V and 6 bases for J; bases not matched to a gene: 12. DNA for the CDR3: TGTGCCAGCAGTTCCCTCTCATCGACTAGCGGGAGGTTCAATGAGCAGTTCTTC. Translation gives CASSSLSSTSGRFNEQFF.

The chain has TRBV14 and TRBJ1-3; a weak D match, TRBD1 (5 bases). Trimming shortened V by 1 base and J by 3 bases, and 10 bases separated the two germline ends. The CDR3 runs to 15 residues. Germline loops: CDR1 SGHDN, CDR2 FVKESK. CDR3 sequence reads: CASSQAGTSGNTIYF. DNA for the CDR3: TGTGCCAGCAGCCAAGCCGGGACGAGTGGAAACACCATATATTTT.

The chain recombines TRBV19 with TRBJ2-5, with no clear D. The CDR3 is made up of 12 amino acids. Germline V gene data show CDR1 as LNHDA and CDR2 as SQIVND (reference sequence). Between the trimmed V and J ends, which lost 6 bases and 5 bases, there was a span of 10 bases. The CDR3 region is CASSRTKETQYF. The CDR3 DNA is TGTGCCAGTAGCCGTACGAAGGAGACCCAGTACTTC.

The gene calls are TRBV6-6 and TRBJ1-2; 7 nucleotides align to TRBD1. Losses at the gene ends were 8 bases for V and 2 bases for J; bases not matched to a gene: 5. Germline V gives CDR1 MNHNY, CDR2 SVGAGI (reference sequence). The CDR3 is made up of 13 amino acids. The CDR3 bases are TGTGCCAGCTCACCGGGACAGAACTATGGCTACACCTTC. Amino acid sequence: CASSPGQNYGYTF.

The V gene is TRBV28, the J gene TRBJ2-5; no reliable D call. The CDR3 spans 12 residues. Germline CDR1 is MDHEN and CDR2 is SYDVKM. Trimming took 6 bases from V and 5 from J, leaving 10 bases between them. CDR3 in DNA: TGTGCCAGCAGCTCCGCGTGGGAGACCCAGTACTTC. This translates into CASSSAWETQYF.

This chain connects TRBV28 to TRBJ1-5; TRBD1 agrees at 9 bases. The ends lost 6 bases at V and 6 bases at J; junction bases unmatched: 6. Germline V gene data show CDR1 as MDHEN and CDR2 as SYDVKM. CDR3 length: 14 amino acids. CDR3 nucleotide sequence: TGTGCCAGCAGACGAACAGGGGGCGGTCAGCCCCAGCATTTT. The encoded protein is CASRRTGGGQPQHF.

This clone was picked up one time. J is TRBJ2-1 and V is TRBV28; 7 nucleotides align to TRBD1. This CDR3 is built from 17 residues. Per the germline V gene, CDR1 is MDHEN and CDR2 is SYDVKM. Trimming removed 4 bases from V and 4 bases from J; junction bases left unmatched: 13. In DNA form, the CDR3 reads TGTGCCAGCAGTTCTCGAGACAGGGCTGGTAGGTACAATGAGCAGTTCTTC. Its protein product is CASSSRDRAGRYNEQFF.

The rearrangement uses TRBV4-2 and TRBJ2-5; 10 bases are shared with TRBD2. From germline, CDR1 is LGHNA and CDR2 YNFKEQ. This CDR3 contains 18 residues. V shed 1 base, J shed 0 bases, and the junction held 8 bases outside the gene matches. CDR3 protein: CASSQGSSGRSDQETQYF. The CDR3 coding sequence is TGTGCCAGCAGCCAAGGTAGTAGCGGGAGGTCCGACCAAGAGACCCAGTACTTC.

The chain links TRBV2 to TRBJ1-1; D may be TRBD1 (5 bases). Germline CDR1 and CDR2: SNHLY and FYNNEI. V was trimmed by 2 bases and J by 4 bases, leaving 8 bases between them. The CDR3 contains 13 residues. The CDR3 spells CASSEQGTTEAFF. CDR3 DNA sequence: TGTGCCAGCAGTGAACAGGGAACCACTGAAGCTTTCTTT.

The gene calls are TRBV11-2 and TRBJ2-7; TRBD1 might be the D (6 bases). CDR3 size: 12 residues. Looked up from germline, CDR1 is SGHAT and CDR2 is FQNNGV. V lost 11 bases and J 6 bases, leaving 17 bases between the germline ends. The CDR3 DNA sequence: TGTGCCTCCAGGGGAGAAGGAAGCGAGCAGTACTTC. This translates into CASRGEGSEQYF.

V usage is TRBV29-1 and J usage is TRBJ2-5; 11 nucleotides align to TRBD2. Trimming took 7 bases from V and 1 from J; bases not matched to a gene: 5. Germline CDR1 is SQVTM and CDR2 is ANQGSEA. The CDR3 runs 14 residues. This chain's CDR3 is CSGFGTSGQETQYF. In DNA form, the CDR3 reads TGCAGCGGCTTCGGGACTAGCGGCCAAGAGACCCAGTACTTC. Together with reference TRBV29-1 and TRBJ2-5, the CDR3 gives the full variable domain: SAVISQKPSRDICQRGTSLTIQCQVDSQVTMMFWYRQQPGQSLTLIATANQGSEATYESGFVIDKFPISRPNLTFSTLTVSNMSPEDSSIYLCSGFGTSGQETQYFGPGTRLLVL.

The J gene is TRBJ2-7, the V gene TRBV5-1; D perhaps matches TRBD2 (6 bases). The germline V gene has CDR1 SGHRS and CDR2 YFSETQ. V lost 0 bases to trimming and J lost 7 bases, with 14 bases between them. The CDR3 extends over 14 amino acids. CDR3 sequence reads: CASSLAGGVGEQYF. The CDR3 DNA sequence: TGCGCCAGCAGCTTGGCCGGCGGGGTGGGGGAGCAGTACTTC.

The chain is built from TRBV5-1 and TRBJ2-2; 11 nucleotides align to TRBD2. Germline CDR1 and CDR2: SGHRS and YFSETQ. The CDR3 sequence is 16 residues long. V shed 4 bases and J 7 bases; nucleotides not matched to a gene: 9. The CDR3 is CASSRMTSGIDGELFF. The CDR3, as DNA: TGCGCCAGCAGCCGCATGACTAGCGGGATCGACGGGGAGCTGTTTTTT.

The chain combines TRBV12-5 with TRBJ1-1, with a possible D match to TRBD1 (5 bases). This CDR3 has 15 amino acids. CDR1 and CDR2 (germline): LGHNT, FRNRAP. V gave up 1 base and J gave up 0 bases, with 9 bases separating them. CDR3 protein: CASGLGQGMNTEAFF. CDR3 bases: TGTGCTAGTGGTTTGGGTCAGGGAATGAACACTGAAGCTTTCTTT. Using reference TRBV12-5 and TRBJ1-1 for the parts outside the CDR3, the full variable domain is DARVTQTPRHKVTEMGQEVTMRCQPILGHNTVFWYRQTMMQGLELLAYFRNRAPLDDSGMPKDRFSAEMPDATLATLKIQPSEPRDSAVYFCASGLGQGMNTEAFFGQGTRLTVV.

V is TRBV7-6 and J is TRBJ1-3; 7 nucleotides line up with TRBD1. Germline CDR1 SGHVS, CDR2 FNYEAQ. This CDR3 region has 14 residues. Trimming cost V 4 bases and J 4 bases; bases outside gene matches: 4. The DNA of the CDR3 is TGTGCCAGCAGCTCACCGGGACAGGGAAACACCATATATTTT. Translation gives CASSSPGQGNTIYF.

The chain carries TRBV18 and TRBJ2-2; no reliable D call. Germline lookup yields CDR1 KGHSH and CDR2 LQKENI. This CDR3 comprises 14 residues. Trimming shortened V by 0 bases and J by 6 bases, and 8 bases separated the two germline ends. The CDR3 loop reads CASSPPAGAGELFF. In nucleotides, the CDR3 is TGTGCCAGCTCACCACCCGCTGGTGCCGGGGAGCTGTTTTTT.

The J gene is TRBJ2-3, the V gene TRBV28, with a weak D call TRBD1 (5 bases). The CDR3 loop spans 14 amino acids. Germline values: CDR1 MDHEN, CDR2 SYDVKM. The germline V and J ends were trimmed by 7 bases and 0 bases, with 11 bases remaining between them. The CDR3 region has the DNA TGTGCCAGCAAGGGCGGACATAGCACAGATACGCAGTATTTT. This encodes CASKGGHSTDTQYF.

This chain joins TRBV28 and TRBJ2-7, with 12 bases fitting TRBD2. V shed 6 bases, J shed 7 bases, and the junction held 10 bases outside the gene matches. Germline V gene sequence: CDR1 MDHEN, CDR2 SYDVKM. The CDR3 has 15 residues. CDR3 coding DNA: TGTGCCAGCAGGCCCCTAGCGGGAGGGCGGGGGGAGCAGTACTTC. This codes for CASRPLAGGRGEQYF.

CDR3: CASSIEGAGGEETQYF. For the CDR3, the DNA is TGTGCCAGTAGTATAGAGGGGGCAGGGGGCGAAGAGACCCAGTACTTC. This chain uses TRBV19 with TRBJ2-5, with TRBD1 identical over 8 bases. CDR1 and CDR2 (germline): LNHDA, SQIVND (reference sequence). There are 16 residues in the CDR3. The V segment lost 0 bases and the J segment 3 bases; nucleotides outside the gene matches: 6.